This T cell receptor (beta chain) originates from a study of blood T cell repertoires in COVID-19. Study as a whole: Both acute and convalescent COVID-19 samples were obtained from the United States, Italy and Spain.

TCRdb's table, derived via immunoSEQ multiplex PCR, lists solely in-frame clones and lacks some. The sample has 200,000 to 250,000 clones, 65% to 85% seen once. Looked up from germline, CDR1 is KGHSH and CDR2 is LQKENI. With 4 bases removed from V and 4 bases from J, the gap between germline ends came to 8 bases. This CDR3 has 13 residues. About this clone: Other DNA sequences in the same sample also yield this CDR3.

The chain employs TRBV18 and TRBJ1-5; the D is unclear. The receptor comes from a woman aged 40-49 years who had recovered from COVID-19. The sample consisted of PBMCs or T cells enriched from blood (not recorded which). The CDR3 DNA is TGTGCCAGCTCACTAGACTTTAATCAGCCCCAGCATTTT. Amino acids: CASSLDFNQPQHF.